One and the same sample provided the 9 T cell receptor beta chains below, sequenced in a study of blood T cell repertoires in COVID-19. Assay: immunoSEQ multiplex PCR; the TCRdb copy retains only in-frame clones and omits some. Of about 170,000 clones listed, about 86% are singletons. Sequencing was carried out using peripheral blood. Receptor source: a human donor with acute or convalescent COVID-19. The donor label of this sample is uncertain.

The chain is built from TRBV6-5 and TRBJ1-4, with D possibly TRBD1 on 6 matching bases. In germline, CDR1 is MNHEY, CDR2 SVGAGI. The CDR3 loop spans 14 amino acids. V was shortened by 8 bases and J by 0 bases, with 10 bases between the two germline ends. CDR3 residues: CASEGGTTNEKLFF. CDR3 DNA sequence: TGTGCCAGCGAAGGGGGTACAACTAATGAAAAACTGTTTTTT.

V is TRBV19 and J is TRBJ1-4; possibly TRBD1 for D (5 bases). The CDR3 has 16 residues. Trimming stripped 3 bases from V and 0 bases from J, with 11 bases between. In germline, CDR1 is LNHDA, CDR2 SQIVND (reference sequence). The CDR3 DNA sequence: TGTGCCAGTAGTATCAGCAGGGCTTCAACTAATGAAAAACTGTTTTTT. It is translated as CASSISRASTNEKLFF.

The chain carries TRBV2 and TRBJ2-6; D perhaps matches TRBD2 (5 bases). The CDR3 has 16 residues. Looked up from germline, CDR1 is SNHLY and CDR2 is FYNNEI. The germline V and J ends were trimmed by 5 bases and 3 bases, with 14 bases remaining between them. CDR3 nucleotides: TGTGCCAGCAGTCTACGTCGAGGGAGTGGGGCCAACGTCCTGACTTTC. Encoded protein: CASSLRRGSGANVLTF.

CDR3 nucleotides: TGTGCCAGCAGCGTAGCCGGGTCGAATGAGCAGTTCTTC. It specifies CASSVAGSNEQFF. The genes are TRBV9 and TRBJ2-1; no definite D call. This CDR3 has 13 amino acids. Per germline, CDR1 SGDLS and CDR2 YYNGEE. The ends were cut back, 0 bases at V and 7 bases at J, with 8 bases in the middle. Full variable domain (rest looked up from reference TRBV9 and TRBJ2-1): DSGVTQTPKHLITATGQRVTLRCSPRSGDLSVYWYQQSLDQGLQFLIQYYNGEERAKGNILERFSAQQFPDLHSELNLSSLELGDSALYFCASSVAGSNEQFFGPGTRLTVL.

CDR3 nucleotide sequence: TGTGCCAGCAGCTTAGGCCCAGGGGTGAACACCTTC. Encoded protein: CASSLGPGVNTF. The rearrangement links TRBV11-2 to TRBJ1-2; a weak D match, TRBD1 (6 bases). Trimming removed 1 base at V and 12 bases at J, with 12 bases between. This CDR3 contains 12 residues. Germline assignment: CDR1 SGHAT and CDR2 FQNNGV.

The chain recombines TRBV28 with TRBJ2-7; 10 positions match TRBD1. The germline CDR1 and CDR2 sequences are MDHEN and SYDVKM. The V gene end was trimmed by 7 bases and the J gene end by 4 bases; junction bases not matched to a gene: 7. This CDR3 has 14 amino acids. The CDR3 is CASTEPGQGYEQYF. In nucleotides, the CDR3 is TGTGCCAGCACTGAACCGGGACAGGGGTACGAGCAGTACTTC.

The rearrangement links TRBV7-2 to TRBJ2-1; a possible D gene is TRBD2 (6 bases). Germline CDR1 reads SGHTA; CDR2 reads FQGNSA. CDR3 length: 15 residues. Deletions cut 7 bases from V and 8 bases from J, with 21 bases between. CDR3 sequence: CASTAGTAGPYEQFF. For the CDR3, the DNA is TGTGCCAGCACCGCAGGGACTGCAGGGCCTTATGAGCAGTTCTTC.

This clone has only a few counts. The chain uses TRBV25-1 and TRBJ1-5, with D perhaps matching TRBD1 (6 bases). V was shortened by 3 bases and J by 15 bases, with 12 bases between the two germline ends. Germline values: CDR1 MGHDK, CDR2 SYGVNS. The CDR3 contains 11 residues. CDR3 nucleotide sequence: TGTGCCAGCAGTGAGAAGGACAGTTTGCATTTT. It yields the protein CASSEKDSLHF.

The J gene is TRBJ2-3, the V gene TRBV6-5; D may be TRBD2 (8 bases). Per germline, CDR1 MNHEY and CDR2 SVGAGI. V was cut by 7 bases and J by 5 bases, with 19 bases left in between. The CDR3 covers 15 residues. CDR3 in DNA: TGTGCCAGCAACCCAGGACAGGCGGGGGGAGATACGCAGTATTTT. Its translation is CASNPGQAGGDTQYF.